This TCR beta chain derives from a study of regulatory T cells in long-lasting Graves disease listed by TCRdb under 2021. Some background on the complete study: In the newly diagnosed Graves' disease group, patients had been taking antithyroid drugs for less than 3 months. The study was registered as a clinical trial and conducted in China. A total of around 33 samples were covered by TCR sequencing, comprising approximately 13 persistent and around 20 newly diagnosed Graves' disease patients. Persistent Graves' disease patients were compared with newly diagnosed Graves' disease patients by peripheral blood TCR sequencing and RNA sequencing. What the work shows at the level of the full study, not this receptor alone: As a limitation, the authors acknowledged that the small sample size may reduce accuracy. Only peripheral blood was studied, because thyroid tissue, the primary lesion, was inaccessible. Persistent disease showed preferential use of TRBV28, TRBJ1-2 and TRBJ2-5, whereas newly diagnosed disease favored TRBV20-1 and TRBJ2-1. Compared with newly diagnosed patients, patients with persistent Graves' disease had lower TCR Shannon entropy and fewer highly expanded clones, which suggests clonal expansion. Patients with persistent disease shared more public clonotypes (about 2,700) than newly diagnosed patients did (roughly 970). Sequencing and analysis were limited to the TCR beta chain.

Details on this clonotype: Its antigen remains unidentified. The input lacks base qualities; no much larger clone sits a single base away.

The junction carries 8 bases between V and J, which are trimmed by 1 base and 7 bases respectively. The cysteine opens and the phenylalanine closes a CDR3 of 12 amino acids. The only DNA kept is the CDR3, 36 bases in frame from the first base. Via the germline V gene (reference sequence), CDR1 is SEHNR and CDR2 FQNEAQ. Library preparation employed multiplex PCR. TCRdb lists the instrument as Illumina HiSeq 4000. iRepertoire HTBI primers and Arm-PCR amplification of CDR3 regions were used to construct TCR beta libraries. Gel purification was performed on PCR products prior to sequencing. On the study's bioinformatics: Across samples, 60 to 75 TRBV and over 11 TRBJ segments were identified and used for gene usage analysis of CDR3 amino acid clonotypes. Filtered high-quality paired reads were merged into contigs using COPE and FqMerger. BLAST was used to align contigs to IMGT TRBV, TRBD and TRBJ reference genes, with CDR3 defined following IMGT. Highly expanded clones were defined as clonotypes with a frequency above 0.1%. Repertoire diversity was measured by Shannon entropy, and V-J evenness by the Gini coefficient. A clonotype was considered public if more than one individual shared it. TCRdb's own reprocessing of the public reads used fastp at Q25 and MiXCR and kept productive beta chains. One record per CDR3 amino acid sequence lists the most common genes and DNA. Here the V and J calls rest on TCRdb's processing, not on the authors' analysis. The sample table contains approximately 460,000 distinct CDR3 sequences; only one count was recorded for roughly 15% of them. The ten largest clones represent about 10% of the sample.

The time point label corresponds to: newly diagnosed GD, antithyroid drugs for less than 3 months. RNA was extracted from PBMCs in TRIzol for both TCR sequencing and RNA sequencing. Graves' disease was diagnosed according to American Thyroid Association guidelines. Recruitment of patients was carried out at an endocrinology department in Xi'an, China. Each patient gave around 9.2 milliliters of peripheral blood, collected in an EDTA anticoagulant tube. Ficoll Paque Plus density gradient separation was used to isolate PBMCs, and no further T cell sorting was done. An Agilent 2100 Bioanalyzer and agarose gel were used to check RNA quality, and a NanoDrop 2000 was used to measure RNA concentration. The same specimen was also included in a second study, on T cells in Graves' hyperthyroidism and ophthalmopathy. As the second paper documents: Stable Graves' hyperthyroidism was defined as the absence of progression to ophthalmopathy over 18 months of follow-up. The hyperthyroidism patients were between 18 and 65 years old and newly diagnosed, with a disease duration of less than 2 months. The study excluded patients with uncontrolled infections, other autoimmune diseases, pregnancy or lactation. Clinical symptoms, serum thyroxine and TRAb, thyroid ultrasound, and orbital computed tomography formed the basis for the diagnoses. The TCR CDR3 was subjected to a first round of RT-PCR using the HTBI primer set and the Qiagen OneStep RT-PCR kit. Blood samples also contained most of the expanded thyroid clonotypes (frequency above 0.001), which suggests that blood repertoires may reflect thyroid immune responses. Ophthalmopathy was separated from stable hyperthyroidism by a 13 V-J signature model, with about 88% sensitivity and approximately 84% specificity obtained in cross-validation and 80%/75% obtained in testing. During validation, the model predicted progression to ophthalmopathy a median of about 6.3 months ahead of onset, with roughly 65% sensitivity and 72.22% specificity. TCR V-J signatures able to tell the groups apart were searched for in a discovery cohort of approximately 95 patients, of whom 43 had Graves' ophthalmopathy and around 58 had stable Graves' hyperthyroidism. An independent validation cohort of around 19 hyperthyroidism patients and roughly 16 patients who later progressed to ophthalmopathy tested prospective prediction of ophthalmopathy. The approximately 98 discovery patients were randomly divided into training and test sets at a 7:3 ratio. The study also compared thyroid tissue and blood T-cell repertoires from roughly 6 Graves' hyperthyroidism patients. After blood sampling, hyperthyroidism patients were treated with methimazole at a starting dose of 30 mg daily, and ophthalmopathy patients were treated with high-dose intravenous methylprednisolone. The libraries were constructed in a second round of multiplex PCR and then size-selected and purified. Libraries were sequenced paired-end with 100 bp reads on an Illumina HiSeq2000. SOAPnuke was used to process the raw data, with reads discarded if the reads contained adapters or uncalled bases, had a mean Phred below 15, or lacked an exact constant-primer or identifier match. COPE v1.2.5 was used to merge high-quality paired reads, and clonotypes were defined as unique nucleotide sequences. MiTCR v1.1 was used to align clonotypes to the IMGT TRBV, TRBD and TRBJ reference segments. Only V-J combinations with frequency above 0.0001, covering 99.2% of repertoires, were analysed. The TCS score was defined as F50 (clonal expansion) divided by E x V (chaos), with BLOSUM62-based TCRdist calculated between CDR3 peptides within each V-J. Welch's t-statistics and random forest reduced some 510 V-J features to some 14, which were used in a naive Bayes classifier (R e1071). No statistical method was used to set the sample size in advance, and investigators knew the group allocation. The paper describes TCR Vbeta CDR3 sequencing of 135 peripheral blood samples, made up of 43 ophthalmopathy patients, roughly 80 hyperthyroidism patients and about 17 progressor patients.

The sequenced sample was peripheral blood mononuclear cells (PBMCs), obtained at new diagnosis, from a patient treated with antithyroid drugs. The TCR originated in a woman in her twenties or thirties with Graves disease. Donor details come from another sample of the same person, matched by shared clones. The rearrangement joined TRBV7-9 to TRBJ2-7; the D gene identity is not certain. The CDR3 has the sequence CASSLGYREQYF. Here is the DNA: TGTGCCAGCAGCTTAGGTTACCGAGAGCAGTACTTC. The reference TRBV7-9 and TRBJ2-7 proteins fill in what lies around the CDR3, so the full variable domain reads DTGVSQNPRHKITKRGQNVTFRCDPISEHNRLYWYRQTLGQGPEFLTYFQNEAQLEKSRLLSDRFSAERPKGSFSTLEIQRTEQGDSAMYLCASSLGYREQYFGPGTRLTVT.